This T cell receptor beta chain was found in a study of CD8+CD57+ T cells in acquired aplastic anemia. Study summary: Sorted CD4+ and CD8+ cells yielded around 3.3 ug of DNA on average. Study-wide findings and caveats: Patients had roughly 29 CD8+ CDR3 sequences in common with controls (the shared set).

This clonotype was picked up many times. Antigen: not known. V lost 8 bases and J 1 base, leaving 17 bases between the germline ends. The CDR3 spans 16 residues. The germline gives CDR1 MGHDK, CDR2 SYGVNS. Profiling that covered TCR beta VDJ and CDR3 relied on genomic DNA as its template. TCRdb re-called the reads through MiXCR, storing one row per CDR3 protein. The repertoire holds approximately 190,000 distinct CDR3 sequences, with around half as singletons. Patients chosen for sequencing had shown CD8+CD57+ cell expansion by flow cytometry. The chain uses TRBV25-1 and TRBJ2-2; D possibly uses TRBD1 or TRBD2 (7 bases each). The material sequenced was sorted CD4+, CD8+, or CD8+CD57+ T cells (not recorded which) from PBMCs. This clonotype originated in a human donor with aplastic anemia. The CDR3 loop reads CASYGGRTGNTGELFF. CDR3 coding DNA: TGTGCCAGCTACGGGGGGCGGACAGGGAACACCGGGGAGCTGTTTTTT.